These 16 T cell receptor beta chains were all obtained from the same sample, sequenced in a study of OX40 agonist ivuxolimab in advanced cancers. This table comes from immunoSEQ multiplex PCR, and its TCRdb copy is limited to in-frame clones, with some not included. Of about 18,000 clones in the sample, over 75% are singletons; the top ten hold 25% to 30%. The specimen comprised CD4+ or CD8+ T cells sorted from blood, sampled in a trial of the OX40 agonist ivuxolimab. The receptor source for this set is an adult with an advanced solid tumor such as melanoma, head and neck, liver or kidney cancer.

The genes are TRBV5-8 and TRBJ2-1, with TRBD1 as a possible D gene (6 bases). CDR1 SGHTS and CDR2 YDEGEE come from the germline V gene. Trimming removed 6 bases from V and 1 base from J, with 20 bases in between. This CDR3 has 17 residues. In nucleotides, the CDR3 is TGTGCCAGCACCTTCCCGACAGGACAACTTTCCTACAATGAGCAGTTCTTC. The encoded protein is CASTFPTGQLSYNEQFF.

The CDR3: CATSRSAGGDYEQYF. The CDR3 coding sequence is TGTGCCACCAGCAGATCGGCGGGGGGGGACTACGAGCAGTACTTC. This chain joins TRBV15 and TRBJ2-7; 9 bases are a match to TRBD2. CDR3 length equals 15 residues. With V trimmed by 2 bases and J by 3 bases, 5 bases remained unmatched. Germline lookup yields CDR1 LNHNV and CDR2 YYDKDF (reference sequence).

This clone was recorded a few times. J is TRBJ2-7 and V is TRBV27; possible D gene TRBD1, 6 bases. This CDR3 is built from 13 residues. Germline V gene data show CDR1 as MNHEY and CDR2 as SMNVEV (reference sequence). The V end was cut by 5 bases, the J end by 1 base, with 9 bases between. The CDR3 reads CASSLGHSYEQYF. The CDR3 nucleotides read TGTGCCAGCAGTCTGGGACATTCCTACGAGCAGTACTTC.

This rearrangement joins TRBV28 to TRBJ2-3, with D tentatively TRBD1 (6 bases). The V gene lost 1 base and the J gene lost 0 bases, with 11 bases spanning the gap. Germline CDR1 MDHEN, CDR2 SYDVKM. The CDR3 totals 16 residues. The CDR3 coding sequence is TGTGCCAGCAGTTTATTAGTAGGGGGAAGCACAGATACGCAGTATTTT. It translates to CASSLLVGGSTDTQYF.

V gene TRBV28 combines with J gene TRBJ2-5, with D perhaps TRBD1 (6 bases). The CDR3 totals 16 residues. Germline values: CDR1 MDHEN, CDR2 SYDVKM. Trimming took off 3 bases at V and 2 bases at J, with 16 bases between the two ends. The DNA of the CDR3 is TGTGCCAGCAGTTTTATAGGGGCAGGGACACAAGAGACCCAGTACTTC. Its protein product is CASSFIGAGTQETQYF.

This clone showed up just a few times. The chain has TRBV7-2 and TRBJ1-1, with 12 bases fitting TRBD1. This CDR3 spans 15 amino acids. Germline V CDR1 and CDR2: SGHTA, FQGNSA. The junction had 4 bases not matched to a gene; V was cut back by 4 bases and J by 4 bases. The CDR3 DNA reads TGTGCCAGCAGCTCGCGGGACAGGGGGCTCACTGAAGCTTTCTTT. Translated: CASSSRDRGLTEAFF.

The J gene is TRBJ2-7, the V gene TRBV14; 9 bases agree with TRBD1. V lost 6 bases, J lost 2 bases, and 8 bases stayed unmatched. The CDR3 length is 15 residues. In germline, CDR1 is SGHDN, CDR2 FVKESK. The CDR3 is CASSPPGTGTYEQYF. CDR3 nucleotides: TGTGCCAGCAGTCCTCCCGGGACAGGGACCTACGAGCAGTACTTC.

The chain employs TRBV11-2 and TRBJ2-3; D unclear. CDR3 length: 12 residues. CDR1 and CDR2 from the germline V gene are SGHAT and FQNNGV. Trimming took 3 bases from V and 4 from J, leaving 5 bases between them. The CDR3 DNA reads TGTGCCAGCAGCTTGGTGGCAGATACGCAGTATTTT. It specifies CASSLVADTQYF.

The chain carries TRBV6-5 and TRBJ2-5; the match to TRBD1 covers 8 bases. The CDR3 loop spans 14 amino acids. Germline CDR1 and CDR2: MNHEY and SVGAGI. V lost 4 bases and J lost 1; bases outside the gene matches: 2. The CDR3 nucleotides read TGTGCCAGCAGTTTACAGGGGGTCCAAGAGACCCAGTACTTC. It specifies CASSLQGVQETQYF.

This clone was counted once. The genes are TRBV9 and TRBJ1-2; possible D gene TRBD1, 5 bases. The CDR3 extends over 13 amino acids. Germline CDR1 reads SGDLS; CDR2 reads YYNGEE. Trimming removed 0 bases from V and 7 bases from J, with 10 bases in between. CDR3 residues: CASSVGQFSGYTF. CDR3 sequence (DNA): TGTGCCAGCAGCGTAGGACAGTTCAGTGGCTACACCTTC.

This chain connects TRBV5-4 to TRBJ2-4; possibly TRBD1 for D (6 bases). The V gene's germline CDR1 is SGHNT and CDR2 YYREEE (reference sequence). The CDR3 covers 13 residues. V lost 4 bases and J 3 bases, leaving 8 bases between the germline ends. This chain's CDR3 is CASSPDSKNIQYF. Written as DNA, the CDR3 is TGTGCCAGCAGCCCGGACAGCAAAAACATTCAGTACTTC.

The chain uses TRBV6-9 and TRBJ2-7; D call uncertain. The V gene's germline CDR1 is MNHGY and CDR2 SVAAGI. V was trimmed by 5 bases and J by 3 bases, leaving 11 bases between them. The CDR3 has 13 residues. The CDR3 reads CASSDRVHYEQYF. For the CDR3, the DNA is TGTGCCAGCAGTGACCGGGTACACTACGAGCAGTACTTC.

The CDR3 DNA follows: TGTGCCAGCAGTGAAGCCCCCTGGGGGGGCTCAGATACGCAGTATTTT. Protein product: CASSEAPWGGSDTQYF. J is TRBJ2-3 and V is TRBV2; D may be TRBD2 (7 bases). This CDR3 spans 16 amino acids. Germline V gene sequence: CDR1 SNHLY, CDR2 FYNNEI. V was shortened by 0 bases and J by 4 bases, with 14 bases between the two germline ends.

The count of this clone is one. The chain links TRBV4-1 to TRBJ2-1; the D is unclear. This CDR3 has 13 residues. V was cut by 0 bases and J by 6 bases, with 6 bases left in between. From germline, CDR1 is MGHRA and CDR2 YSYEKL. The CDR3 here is CASSQELSNEQFF. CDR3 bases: TGCGCCAGCAGCCAAGAACTAAGCAATGAGCAGTTCTTC.

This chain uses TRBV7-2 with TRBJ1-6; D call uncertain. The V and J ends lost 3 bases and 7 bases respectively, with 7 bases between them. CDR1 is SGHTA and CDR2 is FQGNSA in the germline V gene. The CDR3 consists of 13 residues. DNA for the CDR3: TGTGCCAGCAGCTTCCGGGAAAATTCACCCCTCCACTTT. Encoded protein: CASSFRENSPLHF. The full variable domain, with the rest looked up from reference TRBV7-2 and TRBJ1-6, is GAGVSQSPSNKVTEKGKDVELRCDPISGHTALYWYRQSLGQGLEFLIYFQGNSAPDKSGLPSDRFSAERTGGSVSTLTIQRTQQEDSAVYLCASSFRENSPLHFGNGTRLTVT.

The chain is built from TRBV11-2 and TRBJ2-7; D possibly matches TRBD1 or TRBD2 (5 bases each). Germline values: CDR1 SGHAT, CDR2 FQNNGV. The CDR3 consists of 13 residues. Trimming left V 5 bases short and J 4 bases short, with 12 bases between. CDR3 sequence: CASSARDVYEQYF. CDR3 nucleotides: TGTGCCAGCAGCGCACGGGACGTATACGAGCAGTACTTC.